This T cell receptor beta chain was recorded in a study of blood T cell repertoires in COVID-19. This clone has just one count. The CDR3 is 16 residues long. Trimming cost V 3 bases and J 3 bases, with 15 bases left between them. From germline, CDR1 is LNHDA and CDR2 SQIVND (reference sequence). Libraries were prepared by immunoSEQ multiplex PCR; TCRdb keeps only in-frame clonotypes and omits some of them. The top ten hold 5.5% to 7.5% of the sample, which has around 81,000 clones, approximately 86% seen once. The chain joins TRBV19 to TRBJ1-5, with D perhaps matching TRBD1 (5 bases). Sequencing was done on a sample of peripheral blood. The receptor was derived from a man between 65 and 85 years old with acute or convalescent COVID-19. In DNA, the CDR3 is TGTGCCAGTAGTATCTCGAATCTAGGGGTCAATCAGCCCCAGCATTTT. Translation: CASSISNLGVNQPQHF.